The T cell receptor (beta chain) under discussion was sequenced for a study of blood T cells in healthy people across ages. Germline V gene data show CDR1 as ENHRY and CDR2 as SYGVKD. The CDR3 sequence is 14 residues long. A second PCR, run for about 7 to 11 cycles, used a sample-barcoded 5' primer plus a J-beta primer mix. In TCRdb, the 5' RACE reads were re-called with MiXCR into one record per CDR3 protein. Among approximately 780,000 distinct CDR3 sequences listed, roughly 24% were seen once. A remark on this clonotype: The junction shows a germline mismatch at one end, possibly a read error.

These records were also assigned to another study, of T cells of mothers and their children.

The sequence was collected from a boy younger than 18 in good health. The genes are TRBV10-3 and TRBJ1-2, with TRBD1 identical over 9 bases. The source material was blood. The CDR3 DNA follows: TGTGTCATCAGTGAGGGACAGGGTACCTATGGCTACACCTTC. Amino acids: CVISEGQGTYGYTF.